This entry lists 30 T cell receptor beta chains sequenced from one sample in a study of blood T cell repertoires in COVID-19. Profiled with immunoSEQ multiplex PCR; TCRdb holds only in-frame clones, not every one. Altogether 98,000 or so clones are present, 75% to 95% being singletons, with the ten largest covering around 6%. Sequences were obtained from peripheral blood. Source of these receptors: a human donor in a cohort sampled during active COVID-19.

The chain carries TRBV7-2 and TRBJ2-7; the match to TRBD1 covers 10 bases. V trimming: 1 base; J trimming: 5 bases; junction bases outside the gene matches: 2. Germline assignment: CDR1 SGHTA and CDR2 FQGNSA. The CDR3 runs 14 residues. The CDR3 spells CASSLVGTGDEQYF. CDR3 nucleotides: TGTGCCAGCAGCTTAGTTGGGACAGGGGACGAGCAGTACTTC.

The rearrangement links TRBV7-2 to TRBJ2-5; TRBD2 matches 15 bases. The CDR3 loop spans 19 amino acids. The J segment lost 5 bases and the V segment lost 2 bases, leaving 12 bases of the junction unmatched. CDR1 SGHTA and CDR2 FQGNSA come from the germline V gene. CDR3 in amino acids: CASSLRAGLAGGRWETQYF. Written as DNA, the CDR3 is TGTGCCAGCAGCTTAAGGGCGGGACTAGCGGGGGGAAGATGGGAGACCCAGTACTTC.

The rearrangement uses TRBV4-2 and TRBJ2-3; D is unresolved. The CDR3 extends over 15 amino acids. Trimming removed 1 base from V and 2 bases from J, with 10 bases in between. Germline CDR1 and CDR2: LGHNA and YNFKEQ. CDR3 bases: TGTGCCAGCAGCCAAGTCAGGAACCCCACAGATACGCAGTATTTT. It translates to CASSQVRNPTDTQYF.

The chain combines TRBV29-1 with TRBJ1-1, with a weak D call TRBD1 (6 bases). Looked up from germline, CDR1 is SQVTM and CDR2 is ANQGSEA. The CDR3 sequence is 13 residues long. The V end was cut by 7 bases, the J end by 1 base, with 13 bases between. The CDR3 protein is CSAHRDQNTEAFF. CDR3 DNA sequence: TGCAGCGCTCACAGGGACCAGAACACTGAAGCTTTCTTT. The full variable domain, completed using reference TRBV29-1 and TRBJ1-1, is SAVISQKPSRDICQRGTSLTIQCQVDSQVTMMFWYRQQPGQSLTLIATANQGSEATYESGFVIDKFPISRPNLTFSTLTVSNMSPEDSSIYLCSAHRDQNTEAFFGQGTRLTVV.

This chain joins TRBV4-1 and TRBJ1-1; D gene uncertain. Germline lookup yields CDR1 MGHRA and CDR2 YSYEKL. The CDR3 consists of 13 residues. V shed 6 bases and J shed 1 base, with 9 bases lying between them. Written as DNA, the CDR3 is TGCGCCAGCAGTCCCTTTTGGAACACTGAAGCTTTCTTT. Amino acids: CASSPFWNTEAFF.

The chain links TRBV7-2 to TRBJ2-5; 8 positions match TRBD1. V trimming: 5 bases; J trimming: 4 bases; junction bases outside the gene matches: 6. CDR1 and CDR2 (germline): SGHTA, FQGNSA. The CDR3 sequence is 14 residues long. The CDR3 DNA follows: TGTGCCAGCAGCATGCGGACAGGGCTAGAGACCCAGTACTTC. It encodes CASSMRTGLETQYF. The variable domain in full, completed from reference TRBV7-2 and TRBJ2-5, reads GAGVSQSPSNKVTEKGKDVELRCDPISGHTALYWYRQSLGQGLEFLIYFQGNSAPDKSGLPSDRFSAERTGGSVSTLTIQRTQQEDSAVYLCASSMRTGLETQYFGPGTRLLVL.

This sequence joins TRBV19 and TRBJ1-1; 7 bases align to TRBD1. Germline V gene data show CDR1 as LNHDA and CDR2 as SQIVND (reference sequence). The CDR3 runs 12 residues. V was pared by 6 bases and J by 6 bases, with 4 bases of the junction left unmatched. CDR3 in DNA: TGTGCCAGTAGGGGGGGACAGTCTGAAGCTTTCTTT. This codes for CASRGGQSEAFF.

The chain combines TRBV5-5 with TRBJ1-1; D remains ambiguous. There are 16 residues in the CDR3. V dropped 0 bases and J dropped 0 bases, with 12 bases sitting between them. CDR1 and CDR2 (germline): SGHKS, YYEKEE (reference sequence). CDR3 sequence (DNA): TGTGCCAGCAGCTTGGAGAACGGAGCCGTGAACACTGAAGCTTTCTTT. Translation: CASSLENGAVNTEAFF.

This clone was recorded a few times. V gene TRBV24-1 combines with J gene TRBJ2-3; D remains ambiguous. The CDR3 length is 13 residues. Germline CDR1 is KGHDR and CDR2 is SFDVKD. Trimming stripped 4 bases from V and 4 bases from J, with 8 bases between. CDR3 nucleotides: TGTGCCACCAGTGACAGATTTTCAGATACGCAGTATTTT. Amino acids: CATSDRFSDTQYF.

The V and J genes are TRBV6-5 and TRBJ1-2, with D possibly TRBD1 on 5 matching bases. The CDR3 length is 13 residues. Trimming cost V 6 bases and J 6 bases, with 14 bases left between them. The germline V gene encodes CDR1 MNHEY and CDR2 SVGAGI. CDR3 nucleotides: TGTGCCAGCAGGCCATCCAGGGTCAATGGCTACACCTTC. Protein product: CASRPSRVNGYTF.

The chain recombines TRBV4-3 with TRBJ2-5, with D possibly matching TRBD2 (5 bases). There are 13 residues in the CDR3. The ends were cut back, 3 bases at V and 4 bases at J, with 9 bases in the middle. CDR1 LGHNA and CDR2 YSLEER come from the germline V gene. For the CDR3, the DNA is TGCGCCAGCAGCCAGAGGACTGCAGAGACCCAGTACTTC. Encoded protein: CASSQRTAETQYF.

This chain uses TRBV4-3 with TRBJ1-1; D gene ambiguous. The germline V gene encodes CDR1 LGHNA and CDR2 YSLEER. CDR3 size: 15 residues. Trimming removed 4 bases from V and 2 bases from J, with 14 bases in between. CDR3 residues: CASSPRQKLNTEAFF. DNA of the CDR3: TGCGCCAGCAGCCCGCGCCAAAAATTAAACACTGAAGCTTTCTTT.

The CDR3 sequence is CASIKKVAGTEAFF. DNA of the CDR3: TGTGCCAGCATCAAAAAGGTCGCGGGGACTGAAGCTTTCTTT. V and J are TRBV11-2 and TRBJ1-1; D gene unclear. The V end lost 7 bases, the J end lost 5 bases, and 17 bases lay between the germline ends. Germline lookup yields CDR1 SGHAT and CDR2 FQNNGV. The length of the CDR3 is 14 residues.

J is TRBJ2-3 and V is TRBV3-1 (or the pseudogene TRBV3-2); the D is unclear. Between the trimmed V and J ends, which lost 4 bases and 2 bases, there was a span of 13 bases. The germline V gene has CDR1 LGHDT and CDR2 YNNKEL (reference sequence). CDR3 length: 15 residues. Here the CDR3 DNA reads TGTGCCAGCAGCCCAGTGAGCGCTAACACAGATACGCAGTATTTT. This translates into CASSPVSANTDTQYF.

The V and J genes are TRBV7-8 and TRBJ2-4, with 7 bases identical to TRBD2. CDR3 length: 15 residues. The germline CDR1 and CDR2 sequences are SGHVS and FQNEAQ. Unmatched junction bases numbered 12, after V lost 4 bases and J lost 9 bases. The DNA of the CDR3 is TGTGCCAGCAGCTCCCCTGGGGGGGGGATCGGCATTCAGTACTTC. This codes for CASSSPGGGIGIQYF.

This sequence joins TRBV6-1 and TRBJ2-1; D is perhaps TRBD1 (6 bases). Trimming cost V 3 bases and J 0 bases, with 6 bases left between them. Germline CDR1 and CDR2: MNHNS and SASEGT. The CDR3 totals 14 residues. The CDR3: CASSEDSSYNEQFF. Here the CDR3 DNA reads TGTGCCAGCAGTGAGGACAGCTCCTACAATGAGCAGTTCTTC.

The genes are TRBV2 and TRBJ2-7, with 8 bases matching TRBD1. J gave up 3 bases and V 10 bases, and 5 bases lay outside the gene matches. Germline loops: CDR1 SNHLY, CDR2 FYNNEI. The CDR3 is 12 residues long. The CDR3 loop is CAISGQDYEQYF. The CDR3 region has the DNA TGTGCCATTTCGGGACAGGACTACGAGCAGTACTTC.

This clone was seen only once. V gene TRBV29-1 combines with J gene TRBJ2-7; D remains ambiguous. Trimming stripped 5 bases from V and 13 bases from J, with 18 bases between. The CDR3 is 11 residues long. Germline assignment: CDR1 SQVTM and CDR2 ANQGSEA. The chain's CDR3 is CSVQGRGPLYF. CDR3 nucleotide sequence: TGCAGCGTTCAAGGCCGTGGGCCCCTTTACTTC.

J is TRBJ2-7 and V is TRBV5-1; perhaps TRBD1 as D (6 bases). The V end was cut by 3 bases, the J end by 2 bases, with 15 bases between. This CDR3 has 15 amino acids. Per germline, CDR1 SGHRS and CDR2 YFSETQ. The chain's CDR3 is CASSSMPDSTYEQYF. CDR3 nucleotides: TGCGCCAGCAGCTCCATGCCGGACAGTACCTACGAGCAGTACTTC.

The chain is built from TRBV27 and TRBJ1-2, with D possibly matching TRBD1 (5 bases). V lost 3 bases to trimming and J lost 4 bases, with 12 bases between them. Germline CDR1 MNHEY, CDR2 SMNVEV (reference sequence). The CDR3 runs to 14 residues. The CDR3: CASSLGREVYGYTF. CDR3 nucleotides: TGTGCCAGCAGTTTGGGCAGGGAGGTCTATGGCTACACCTTC.

The chain carries TRBV7-8 and TRBJ2-3, with 11 bases identical to TRBD2. Germline lookup yields CDR1 SGHVS and CDR2 FQNEAQ. The V gene end was trimmed by 2 bases and the J gene end by 5 bases; junction bases not matched to a gene: 3. The CDR3 runs 15 residues. The CDR3 bases are TGTGCCAGCAGCTTACTAGCGGGGGGCCGAGATACGCAGTATTTT. It specifies CASSLLAGGRDTQYF.

The chain recombines TRBV2 with TRBJ1-5; 8 nucleotides match TRBD1. With 7 bases clipped from V and 7 bases from J, the junction kept 6 bases outside the gene matches. Germline CDR1 and CDR2: SNHLY and FYNNEI. The CDR3 runs to 13 residues. DNA of the CDR3: TGTGCCAGCACCCTACAGGGGGAACAGCCCCAGCATTTT. Translation: CASTLQGEQPQHF.

CDR3 in DNA: TGTGCCAGCAGCCCCCGACAGGGATCCTACGAGCAGTACTTC. Translated: CASSPRQGSYEQYF. The V gene is TRBV13, the J gene TRBJ2-7, with 7 positions matching TRBD1. V dropped 5 bases and J dropped 1; count of bases not matched to a gene: 5. The germline gives CDR1 PRHDT, CDR2 FYEKMQ (reference sequence). The CDR3 is 14 residues long.

The chain is built from TRBV25-1 and TRBJ2-2; 7 bases match TRBD2. CDR3 size: 16 residues. The trim removed 9 bases at V and 5 bases at J, leaving 15 bases unmatched. In germline, CDR1 is MGHDK, CDR2 SYGVNS. The CDR3 region is CARMTSKCKCTGELFF. CDR3 nucleotides: TGTGCCAGAATGACTAGCAAGTGTAAGTGTACCGGGGAGCTGTTTTTT. The full variable domain, its missing parts supplied by reference TRBV25-1 and TRBJ2-2, is EADIYQTPRYLVIGTGKKITLECSQTMGHDKMYWYQQDPGMELHLIHYSYGVNSTEKGDLSSESTVSRIRTEHFPLTLESARPSHTSQYLCARMTSKCKCTGELFFGEGSRLTVL.

The DNA of the CDR3 is TGTGCCAGCAGTTTTATCAATCAGCCCCAGCATTTT. Translation: CASSFINQPQHF. The gene calls are TRBV12-3 or TRBV12-4 and TRBJ1-5; no firm D call. This CDR3 is built from 12 residues. Trimming removed 3 bases at V and 3 bases at J, with 3 bases between.

The J gene is TRBJ1-5, the V gene TRBV19; D not resolved. V was cut by 1 base and J by 6 bases, with 10 bases left in between. Germline V CDR1 and CDR2: LNHDA, SQIVND (reference sequence). The CDR3 is made up of 14 amino acids. Here the CDR3 reads CASSIADSSQPQHF. Written as DNA, the CDR3 is TGTGCCAGTAGTATAGCAGATTCTTCTCAGCCCCAGCATTTT. The full variable domain, completed using reference TRBV19 and TRBJ1-5, is DGGITQSPKYLFRKEGQNVTLSCEQNLNHDAMYWYRQDPGQGLRLIYYSQIVNDFQKGDIAEGYSVSREKKESFPLTVTSAQKNPTAFYLCASSIADSSQPQHFGDGTRLSIL.

The chain is built from TRBV21-1 and TRBJ2-5; the table's D call of TRBD2 was not tested on the DNA. TRBV21-1 is a pseudogene segment. CDR3 size: 15 residues. CDR3 sequence reads: CASSKGEGGRETQYF. In DNA form, the CDR3 reads TGTGCCAGCAGCAAGGGCGAGGGGGGGAGAGAGACCCAGTACTTC.

The rearrangement links TRBV15 to TRBJ2-3; possibly TRBD1 for D (5 bases). CDR1 is LNHNV and CDR2 is YYDKDF in the germline V gene (reference sequence). The germline V and J ends were trimmed by 2 bases and 4 bases, with 13 bases remaining between them. This CDR3 is built from 15 residues. DNA for the CDR3: TGTGCCACCAGCAGACCGCAGCAAGGGGCAGATACGCAGTATTTT. As protein: CATSRPQQGADTQYF.

CDR3 region: CASSPGLARNTGELFF. CDR3 in DNA: TGTGCCAGCAGCCCCGGACTAGCGAGGAACACCGGGGAGCTGTTTTTT. The gene calls are TRBV7-9 and TRBJ2-2, with 9 bases identical to TRBD2. V lost 5 bases and J lost 1; bases outside the gene matches: 5. CDR1 is SEHNR, CDR2 FQNEAQ, per germline (reference sequence). This CDR3 contains 16 residues.

V is TRBV2 and J is TRBJ2-7, with 7 positions matching TRBD1. CDR3 length: 13 amino acids. Per the germline V gene, CDR1 is SNHLY and CDR2 is FYNNEI. With 7 bases clipped from V and 4 bases from J, the junction kept 7 bases outside the gene matches. CDR3 sequence (DNA): TGTGCCAGCAATAAGGGACAGTTGTACGAGCAGTACTTC. Protein sequence: CASNKGQLYEQYF.